This T cell receptor beta chain is drawn from a study of T cell responses to AZD1222 COVID-19 vaccine. Study-level points and caveats: Donors were largely white British and mainly female; clonal diversity was possibly underestimated. Dominant at 160-218 and 743-854, vaccine-associated CD4 TCRs also spanned spike. Compared with day 0, the breadth and depth of the Spike-specific TCR repertoire rose significantly after two doses of AZD1222.

A remark on this clone: The antigen remains undetermined.

Assay used: immunoSEQ multiplex PCR; TCRdb lists only in-frame clones, some missing. The repertoire holds 90,000 to 150,000 clones, with about nine tenths as singletons. Per the germline V gene, CDR1 is SGHDN and CDR2 is FVKESK. Deletions cut 0 bases from V and 3 bases from J, with 20 bases between. The CDR3 loop spans 18 amino acids. The TCR was taken from an adult in good health. The chain has TRBV14 and TRBJ1-2, with a possible D match to TRBD1 (5 bases). The material was peripheral blood, obtained on day 0 of AZD1222 vaccination. The DNA for the CDR3 is TGTGCCAGCAGCCAAGATTGGATTGGGGCGGCAGCATACTATGGCTACACCTTC. Its translation is CASSQDWIGAAAYYGYTF.